This record looks at one T cell receptor (beta chain) sequence and its context. These data belong to a study of blood T cells in healthy people across ages. V trimming: 7 bases; J trimming: 4 bases; junction bases outside the gene matches: 15. Germline V CDR1 and CDR2: MDHEN, SYDVKM. This CDR3 has 17 residues. Sample-barcoded 5' priming and a J-beta primer mix drove a second PCR of 7 to 11 cycles. A template-switch adaptor containing 12 random nucleotides labeled each cDNA molecule. TCRdb ran MiXCR on the 5' RACE reads and lists one entry per CDR3 protein. Seen here are over 1,200,000 distinct CDR3 sequences, around 59% observed once, and the top ten hold 6.7%.

This TCR derives from a man aged 18-30 years in good health. The specimen was blood. J is TRBJ1-1 and V is TRBV28; 10 positions agree with TRBD1. The CDR3 sequence: CASIQPDRGKIGTEAFF. As DNA, the CDR3 is TGTGCCAGCATACAGCCGGACAGGGGGAAAATAGGCACTGAAGCTTTCTTT.